The T cell receptor (beta chain) described here comes from a study of shared clonotypes between healthy human individuals. Study-level background: CD4 naive and memory got three plates each, CD8 naive two, CD8 memory one. Points from the study as a whole: Compared with clonotypes that all four donors shared, non-shared clonotypes had lower generation probabilities.

In regard to this clone: Its antigen is undetermined.

Generated by immunoSEQ multiplex PCR, the TCRdb table keeps only in-frame clones and is missing some. The sample lists more than 2,000,000 clones; approximately 94% were seen once. Nashville, Tennessee was home to all donors, who were Caucasian adults. This TCR was sampled from a young man in good health. Sequenced sample: naive CD4+ T cells sorted from blood. Subset of the sample: CD45RA+ positively selected.

DNA of the CDR3: TGTGCCAGCAGCTTAGCGGGGGGGGCAGCCTACGAGCAGTACTTC. Protein: CASSLAGGAAYEQYF. The gene calls are TRBV7-2 and TRBJ2-7; D possibly corresponds to TRBD2 (7 bases). Germline V lookup: CDR1 SGHTA, CDR2 FQGNSA. V gave up 0 bases and J gave up 2 bases, with 11 bases separating them. The CDR3 consists of 15 residues.